This T cell receptor (beta chain) is drawn from a study of identifying expanded T cells in peripheral blood. General study findings and limits: Differentially abundant clones: 0.95 to 1.5 between replicates, about 15 at about two weeks, less than 20 at four. Variance in clone template counts between approximately 2-week samples significantly increased with total template count across all healthy donors.

During the collection period, no donor immune events like infections were recorded. The repertoire was sequenced with immunoSEQ multiplex PCR; TCRdb's copy has only in-frame clones and lacks some. The data contain about 130,000 clones, 75% to 90% of them singletons. For this clone: The antigen remains unidentified.

Sequenced: blood. This TCR derives from a person aged 18 to 75 in good health.

Written as DNA, the CDR3 is TGTGCCAGCAGGTTTAGCGGGACGGAATCCTACGAGCAGTACTTC. It specifies CASRFSGTESYEQYF. The chain employs TRBV21-1 and TRBJ2-7; the tabulated D call, TRBD2, remains unverified against the DNA. TRBV21-1 is a known pseudogene. This CDR3 comprises 15 residues.